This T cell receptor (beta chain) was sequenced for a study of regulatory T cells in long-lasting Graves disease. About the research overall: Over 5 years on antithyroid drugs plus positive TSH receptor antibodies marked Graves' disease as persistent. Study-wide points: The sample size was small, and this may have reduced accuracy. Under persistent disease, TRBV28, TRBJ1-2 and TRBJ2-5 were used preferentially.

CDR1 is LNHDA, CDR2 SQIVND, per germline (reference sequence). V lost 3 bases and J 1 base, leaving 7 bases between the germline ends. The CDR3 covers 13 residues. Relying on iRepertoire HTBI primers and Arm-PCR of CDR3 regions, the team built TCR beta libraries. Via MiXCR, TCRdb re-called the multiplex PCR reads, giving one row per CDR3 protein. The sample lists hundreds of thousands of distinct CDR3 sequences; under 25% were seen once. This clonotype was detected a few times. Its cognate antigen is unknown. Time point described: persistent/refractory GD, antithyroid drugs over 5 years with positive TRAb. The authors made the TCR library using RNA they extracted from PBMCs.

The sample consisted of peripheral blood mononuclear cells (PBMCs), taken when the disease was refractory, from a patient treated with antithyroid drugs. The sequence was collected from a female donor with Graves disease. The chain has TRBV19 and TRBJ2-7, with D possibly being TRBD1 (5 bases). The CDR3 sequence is CASSMRTSYEQYF. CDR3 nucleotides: TGTGCCAGTAGTATGAGGACATCCTACGAGCAGTACTTC.